The 14 T cell receptor beta chains given below trace back to one sample, sequenced in a study of ipilimumab plus nivolumab after autologous stem cell transplantation. Only in-frame clones appear in the TCRdb table, and some are missing; sequencing was by immunoSEQ multiplex PCR. The data show about 12,000 clones, more than 65% seen once. The sequencing used PBMCs, collected in a trial of ipilimumab plus nivolumab as post-transplant consolidation. The origin of the receptors is a male donor with diffuse large B-cell lymphoma.

The J gene is TRBJ1-6, the V gene TRBV13; the match to TRBD1 covers 9 bases. The germline V gene encodes CDR1 PRHDT and CDR2 FYEKMQ (reference sequence). The CDR3 contains 15 residues. V lost 3 bases and J lost 9; bases outside the gene matches: 6. The DNA for the CDR3 is TGTGCCAGCAGCTTGTCCGGGACAGGGCTTTCACCCCTCCACTTT. Amino acid sequence: CASSLSGTGLSPLHF.

The chain has TRBV15 and TRBJ2-7; D uncertain. This CDR3 region has 13 residues. CDR1 and CDR2 (germline): LNHNV, YYDKDF (reference sequence). With 5 bases removed from V and 0 bases from J, the gap between germline ends came to 8 bases. CDR3 in DNA: TGTGCCACCAGCGTTGCAGTCTCCTACGAGCAGTACTTC. It translates to CATSVAVSYEQYF.

This clone was seen a handful of times. The chain couples TRBV12-5 to TRBJ1-1; D possibly corresponds to TRBD1 (6 bases). Germline V gives CDR1 LGHNT, CDR2 FRNRAP. V was shortened by 2 bases and J by 3 bases, with 10 bases between the two germline ends. The CDR3 loop spans 14 amino acids. The CDR3 loop reads CASGLYSGDTEAFF. Written as DNA, the CDR3 is TGTGCTAGTGGTTTGTATTCAGGGGACACTGAAGCTTTCTTT.

The CDR3 nucleotides read TGTGCCAGCACCACGATGGTGGGATCGTACAATGAGCAGTTCTTC. Translation gives CASTTMVGSYNEQFF. The rearrangement joins TRBV7-8 to TRBJ2-1, with D unresolved. The V gene lost 7 bases and the J gene lost 4 bases, with 17 bases spanning the gap. The CDR3 length is 15 residues. Germline-derived CDR1 and CDR2 are SGHVS and FQNEAQ.

The chain has TRBV19 and TRBJ2-3; 9 positions match TRBD2. This CDR3 is 16 amino acids long. The V gene end was trimmed by 4 bases and the J gene end by 1 base; junction bases not matched to a gene: 6. The germline CDR1 and CDR2 sequences are LNHDA and SQIVND (reference sequence). Here the CDR3 DNA reads TGTGCCAGTAGTAAGGGTAGCGGGGGTGGCACAGATACGCAGTATTTT. Its translation is CASSKGSGGGTDTQYF.

The chain has TRBV10-2 and TRBJ2-1, with TRBD2 matching over 8 bases. CDR1 WSHSY and CDR2 SAAADI come from the germline V gene. The CDR3 length is 16 residues. J gave up 2 bases and V 5 bases, and 8 bases lay outside the gene matches. The CDR3 sequence is CASSPFSGAAYNEQFF. In DNA form, the CDR3 reads TGCGCCAGCAGTCCCTTTAGCGGGGCCGCCTACAATGAGCAGTTCTTC.

The rearrangement uses TRBV21-1 and TRBJ1-6. TRBV21-1 is listed as a pseudogene. This CDR3 spans 17 amino acids. CDR3 sequence reads: CASSQQGGGRDGSPLHF. As DNA, the CDR3 is TGTGCCAGCAGTCAGCAGGGCGGAGGGAGGGATGGTTCACCCCTCCACTTT.

V and J are TRBV5-8 and TRBJ1-1; perhaps TRBD1 as D (5 bases). The CDR3 length is 14 residues. Germline V gene data show CDR1 as SGHTS and CDR2 as YDEGEE. V shed 2 bases and J shed 1 base, with 9 bases lying between them. CDR3 in DNA: TGTGCCAGCAGCTTAGGAACAGGGAACACTGAAGCTTTCTTT. It yields the protein CASSLGTGNTEAFF.

The rearrangement uses TRBV6-5 and TRBJ2-3; 10 nucleotides agree with TRBD2. The CDR3 consists of 15 residues. Trimming cost V 5 bases and J 6 bases; bases outside gene matches: 8. Germline loops: CDR1 MNHEY, CDR2 SVGAGI. The chain's CDR3 is CASSQRLAGLDTQYF. The CDR3 DNA sequence: TGTGCCAGCAGTCAACGACTAGCGGGTCTTGATACGCAGTATTTT.

The rearrangement joins TRBV4-3 to TRBJ2-2; D gene ambiguous. The CDR3 is 15 amino acids. Trimming removed 0 bases at V and 3 bases at J, with 8 bases between. Germline-derived CDR1 and CDR2 are LGHNA and YSLEER. In nucleotides, the CDR3 is TGCGCCAGCAGCCAAGACCCTGAGGACACCGGGGAGCTGTTTTTT. It encodes CASSQDPEDTGELFF.

V and J are TRBV7-9 and TRBJ1-2, with D possibly being TRBD1 (6 bases). CDR1 is SEHNR, CDR2 FQNEAQ, per germline (reference sequence). V was clipped by 5 bases and J by 3 bases, with 13 bases between them. The CDR3 is made up of 14 amino acids. The chain's CDR3 is CASSPPGAHYGYTF. CDR3 sequence (DNA): TGTGCCAGCAGCCCCCCGGGGGCGCACTATGGCTACACCTTC.

Here the CDR3 DNA reads TGTGCCTGGAGTGTCCAGGGGTTGAACGAGCAGTACTTC. It yields the protein CAWSVQGLNEQYF. V and J are TRBV30 and TRBJ2-7; the D gene is possibly TRBD1 (6 bases). From germline, CDR1 is GTSNPN and CDR2 SVGIG (reference sequence). V was trimmed by 0 bases and J by 5 bases, leaving 11 bases between them. CDR3 length equals 13 residues.

This clone occurred once. V and J are TRBV19 and TRBJ1-1, with a weak D call TRBD1 (6 bases). V lost 4 bases to trimming and J lost 2 bases, with 11 bases between them. The V gene's germline CDR1 is LNHDA and CDR2 SQIVND (reference sequence). This CDR3 is built from 14 residues. CDR3 DNA sequence: TGTGCCAGTAGTACCAGGGGCCTTAACACTGAAGCTTTCTTT. Residues: CASSTRGLNTEAFF. The full variable domain, in which reference TRBV19 and TRBJ1-1 provide the parts outside the CDR3, is DGGITQSPKYLFRKEGQNVTLSCEQNLNHDAMYWYRQDPGQGLRLIYYSQIVNDFQKGDIAEGYSVSREKKESFPLTVTSAQKNPTAFYLCASSTRGLNTEAFFGQGTRLTVV.

The rearrangement joins TRBV7-2 to TRBJ2-2; D uncertain. The CDR3 runs to 12 residues. Trimming cost V 4 bases and J 4 bases, with 4 bases left between them. Germline-derived CDR1 and CDR2 are SGHTA and FQGNSA. CDR3 sequence (DNA): TGTGCCAGCAGCTGGTCCACCGGGGAGCTGTTTTTT. This sequence encodes CASSWSTGELFF.